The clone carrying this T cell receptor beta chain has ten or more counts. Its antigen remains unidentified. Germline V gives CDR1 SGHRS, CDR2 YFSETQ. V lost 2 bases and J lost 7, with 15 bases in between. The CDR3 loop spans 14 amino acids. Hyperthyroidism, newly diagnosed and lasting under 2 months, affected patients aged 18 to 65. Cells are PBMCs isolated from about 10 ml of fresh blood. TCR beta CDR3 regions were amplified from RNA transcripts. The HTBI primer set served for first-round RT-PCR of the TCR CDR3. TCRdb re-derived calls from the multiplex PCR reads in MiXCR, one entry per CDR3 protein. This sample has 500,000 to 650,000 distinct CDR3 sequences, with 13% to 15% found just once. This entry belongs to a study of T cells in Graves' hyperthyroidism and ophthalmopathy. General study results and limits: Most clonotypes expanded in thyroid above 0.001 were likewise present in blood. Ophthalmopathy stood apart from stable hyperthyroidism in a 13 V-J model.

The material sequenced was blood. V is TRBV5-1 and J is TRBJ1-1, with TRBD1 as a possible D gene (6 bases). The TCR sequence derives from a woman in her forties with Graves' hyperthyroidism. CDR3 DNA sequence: TGCGCCAGCAGCTTAGGACAGCCACCGAATGAAGCTTTCTTT. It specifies CASSLGQPPNEAFF.